These 18 T cell receptor beta chains were sequenced from one sample in a study of blood T cell repertoires in COVID-19. Only in-frame clones appear in the TCRdb table, and some are missing; sequencing was by immunoSEQ multiplex PCR. The sample consists of about 180,000 clones, under 85% of them appearing once. Sequencing input: peripheral blood. These receptor sequences come from a man older than 75 with COVID-19, enrolled during active disease.

The chain joins TRBV7-8 to TRBJ1-1; TRBD1 is a possible D gene (6 bases). CDR1 SGHVS and CDR2 FQNEAQ come from the germline V gene. Trimming cost V 8 bases and J 1 base, with 14 bases left between them. The CDR3 loop spans 14 amino acids. For the CDR3, the DNA is TGTGCCAGCCGCTCTAGAGGGGGGAACACTGAAGCTTTCTTT. Protein sequence: CASRSRGGNTEAFF.

This rearrangement joins TRBV5-1 to TRBJ1-1; D gene unclear. The V and J ends lost 4 bases and 1 base respectively, with 14 bases between them. The CDR3 has 15 residues. Germline CDR1 and CDR2: SGHRS and YFSETQ. The CDR3 DNA is TGCGCCAGCAGCCCGAGCCTGGCGGGGAACACTGAAGCTTTCTTT. Amino acids: CASSPSLAGNTEAFF.

There are a few counts of this clone. J is TRBJ1-4 and V is TRBV19, with 8 bases aligning to TRBD1. The CDR3 has 14 amino acids. The V gene end was trimmed by 4 bases and the J gene end by 8 bases; junction bases not matched to a gene: 6. Germline CDR1 and CDR2: LNHDA and SQIVND (reference sequence). The CDR3 is CASSRTGQGEKLFF. In DNA form, the CDR3 reads TGTGCCAGTAGTAGGACAGGGCAGGGAGAAAAACTGTTTTTT.

V gene TRBV2 combines with J gene TRBJ1-4, with 8 bases matching TRBD1. In germline, CDR1 is SNHLY, CDR2 FYNNEI. The CDR3 has 15 residues. V gave up 4 bases and J gave up 8 bases; unmatched junction bases: 9. The CDR3 DNA reads as TGTGCCAGCAGTGGCCCCCCAGGGGGCGACGAAAAACTGTTTTTT. Its protein is CASSGPPGGDEKLFF.

The chain couples TRBV13 to TRBJ2-2; TRBD1 might be the D (5 bases). The CDR3 is 17 amino acids. Trimming shortened V by 5 bases and J by 1 base, and 17 bases separated the two germline ends. Germline V gene data show CDR1 as PRHDT and CDR2 as FYEKMQ (reference sequence). As DNA, the CDR3 is TGTGCCAGCAGCGTAGCACCTCAGACAGAGAACACCGGGGAGCTGTTTTTT. Translating gives CASSVAPQTENTGELFF.

The chain carries TRBV2 and TRBJ1-5; 7 nucleotides align to TRBD1. With V trimmed by 6 bases and J by 2 bases, 7 bases remained unmatched. CDR3 length equals 15 residues. CDR1 SNHLY and CDR2 FYNNEI come from the germline V gene. CDR3 sequence (DNA): TGTGCCAGCAGCTACGACAGGGCTGGCAATCAGCCCCAGCATTTT. Translation: CASSYDRAGNQPQHF. Using reference TRBV2 and TRBJ1-5 for the parts outside the CDR3, the full variable domain is EPEVTQTPSHQVTQMGQEVILRCVPISNHLYFYWYRQILGQKVEFLVSFYNNEISEKSEIFDDQFSVERPDGSNFTLKIRSTKLEDSAMYFCASSYDRAGNQPQHFGDGTRLSIL.

This chain joins TRBV4-1 and TRBJ2-2; 9 bases are shared with TRBD1. The CDR3 is made up of 16 amino acids. Germline V CDR1 and CDR2: MGHRA, YSYEKL. The V and J ends lost 6 bases and 6 bases, in that order; junction bases with no gene match: 11. CDR3 region: CASRLGDRATSGELFF. The DNA of the CDR3 is TGCGCCAGCAGACTGGGGGACAGGGCAACGTCCGGGGAGCTGTTTTTT.

The rearrangement joins TRBV9 to TRBJ1-4; 7 positions agree with TRBD1. Trimming cost V 2 bases and J 8 bases; bases outside gene matches: 6. This CDR3 has 14 residues. Per the germline V gene, CDR1 is SGDLS and CDR2 is YYNGEE. CDR3: CASSVGQLGEKLFF. As DNA, the CDR3 is TGTGCCAGCAGCGTGGGACAGCTAGGGGAAAAACTGTTTTTT.

The chain carries TRBV5-5 and TRBJ2-7; a possible D gene is TRBD2 (5 bases). Germline V gene sequence: CDR1 SGHKS, CDR2 YYEKEE (reference sequence). The CDR3 extends over 14 amino acids. The V and J ends lost 2 bases and 0 bases respectively, with 9 bases between them. For the CDR3, the DNA is TGTGCCAGCAGCTTAGGACTGGCCTCCTACGAGCAGTACTTC. This sequence encodes CASSLGLASYEQYF.

CDR3: CASKTQGGADTQYF. The CDR3, as DNA: TGTGCCAGTAAGACACAGGGAGGGGCAGATACGCAGTATTTT. This chain links TRBV19 with TRBJ2-3; TRBD2 might be the D (7 bases). Germline assignment: CDR1 LNHDA and CDR2 SQIVND (reference sequence). Trimming shortened V by 7 bases and J by 4 bases, and 15 bases separated the two germline ends. There are 14 residues in the CDR3. Based on the CDR3 plus reference TRBV19 and TRBJ2-3, the full variable domain is DGGITQSPKYLFRKEGQNVTLSCEQNLNHDAMYWYRQDPGQGLRLIYYSQIVNDFQKGDIAEGYSVSREKKESFPLTVTSAQKNPTAFYLCASKTQGGADTQYFGPGTRLTVL.

In regard to this clone: Other DNA variants within this sample encode the same CDR3. The chain is built from TRBV6-2 or TRBV6-3 and TRBJ1-6; TRBD1 aligns across 9 bases. The length of the CDR3 is 14 residues. Trimming cost V 5 bases and J 6 bases; bases outside gene matches: 2. CDR1 and CDR2 from the germline V gene are MNHEY and SVGEGT. The CDR3 DNA reads as TGTGCCAGCAGTAGACAGGGGGGTAATTCACCCCTCCACTTT. This sequence encodes CASSRQGGNSPLHF.

The V call is TRBV5-4, the J call TRBJ2-3; 7 bases agree with TRBD2. With 3 bases clipped from V and 2 bases from J, the junction kept 6 bases outside the gene matches. The CDR3 sequence is 15 residues long. Germline-derived CDR1 and CDR2 are SGHNT and YYREEE (reference sequence). The CDR3 DNA sequence: TGTGCCAGCAGCTGGGGGGGGACTTTCACAGATACGCAGTATTTT. Amino acids: CASSWGGTFTDTQYF.

V gene TRBV3-1 (or the pseudogene TRBV3-2) combines with J gene TRBJ1-2, with 10 nucleotides matching TRBD1. CDR1 LGHDT and CDR2 YNNKEL come from the germline V gene (reference sequence). V was pared by 4 bases and J by 8 bases, with 4 bases of the junction left unmatched. CDR3 length: 13 amino acids. CDR3: CASSPRDRGGYTF. The CDR3 nucleotides are TGTGCCAGCAGCCCCCGGGACAGGGGCGGCTACACCTTC.

This chain connects TRBV19 to TRBJ1-5, with 8 positions matching TRBD1. Germline loops: CDR1 LNHDA, CDR2 SQIVND (reference sequence). This CDR3 has 16 amino acids. V lost 5 bases, J lost 1 base, and 7 bases stayed unmatched. The CDR3 here is CASSLRTGSSNQPQHF. The CDR3 nucleotides are TGTGCCAGTAGTCTACGGACAGGGTCGAGCAATCAGCCCCAGCATTTT.

The chain uses TRBV28 and TRBJ1-6; 7 bases fit TRBD1. The V segment lost 5 bases and the J segment 6 bases; nucleotides outside the gene matches: 10. CDR3 size: 16 residues. Germline V gene data show CDR1 as MDHEN and CDR2 as SYDVKM. CDR3 nucleotide sequence: TGTGCCAGCAGTCTACAGACAGGGTCTGGTAATTCACCCCTCCACTTT. It specifies CASSLQTGSGNSPLHF.

The J gene is TRBJ2-7, the V gene TRBV28, with 8 bases fitting TRBD1. CDR1 is MDHEN, CDR2 SYDVKM, per germline. The CDR3 totals 13 residues. With 8 bases clipped from V and 1 base from J, the junction kept 4 bases outside the gene matches. CDR3 loop: CASQGAISYEQYF. The CDR3 region has the DNA TGTGCCAGCCAGGGGGCGATATCCTACGAGCAGTACTTC.

The rearrangement uses TRBV5-1 and TRBJ2-3, with 7 positions matching TRBD2. The ends lost 2 bases at V and 0 bases at J; junction bases unmatched: 15. Per the germline V gene, CDR1 is SGHRS and CDR2 is YFSETQ. CDR3 length: 19 residues. The CDR3 loop is CASSFAAIFWGGSTDTQYF. The CDR3 nucleotides read TGCGCCAGCAGCTTCGCCGCAATCTTTTGGGGGGGTAGCACAGATACGCAGTATTTT.

The V gene is TRBV10-3, the J gene TRBJ2-5, with TRBD2 matching over 10 bases. The V gene end was trimmed by 4 bases and the J gene end by 1 base; junction bases not matched to a gene: 3. The germline gives CDR1 ENHRY, CDR2 SYGVKD. The CDR3 loop spans 15 amino acids. This CDR3 is CAISGGLAAQETQYF. CDR3 DNA sequence: TGTGCCATCAGTGGTGGACTAGCGGCCCAAGAGACCCAGTACTTC.